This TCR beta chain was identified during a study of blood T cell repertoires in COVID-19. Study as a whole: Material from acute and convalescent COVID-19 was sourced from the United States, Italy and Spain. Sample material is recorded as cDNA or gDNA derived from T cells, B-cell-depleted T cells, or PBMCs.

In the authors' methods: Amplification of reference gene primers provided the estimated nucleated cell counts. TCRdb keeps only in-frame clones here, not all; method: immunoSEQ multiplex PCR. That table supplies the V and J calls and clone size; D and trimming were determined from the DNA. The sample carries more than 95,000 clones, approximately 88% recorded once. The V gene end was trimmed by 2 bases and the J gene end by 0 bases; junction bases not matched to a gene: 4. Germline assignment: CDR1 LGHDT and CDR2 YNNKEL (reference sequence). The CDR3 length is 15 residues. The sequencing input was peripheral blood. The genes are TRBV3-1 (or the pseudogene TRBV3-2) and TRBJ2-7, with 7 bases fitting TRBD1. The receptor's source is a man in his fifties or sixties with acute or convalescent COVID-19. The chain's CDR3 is CASSQIGTVSYEQYF. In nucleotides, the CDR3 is TGTGCCAGCAGCCAAATTGGGACAGTCTCCTACGAGCAGTACTTC.